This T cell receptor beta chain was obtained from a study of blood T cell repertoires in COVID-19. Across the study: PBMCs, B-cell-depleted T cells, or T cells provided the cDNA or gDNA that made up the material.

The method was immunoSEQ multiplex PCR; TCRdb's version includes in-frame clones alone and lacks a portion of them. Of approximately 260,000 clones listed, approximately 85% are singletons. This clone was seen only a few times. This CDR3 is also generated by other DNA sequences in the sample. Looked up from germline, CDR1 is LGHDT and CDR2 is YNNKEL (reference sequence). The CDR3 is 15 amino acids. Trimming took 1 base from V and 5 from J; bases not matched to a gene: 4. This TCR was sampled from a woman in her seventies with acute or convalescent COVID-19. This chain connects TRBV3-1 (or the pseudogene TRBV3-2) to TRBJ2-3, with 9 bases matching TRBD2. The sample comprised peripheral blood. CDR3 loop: CASSQGGGAGDTQYF. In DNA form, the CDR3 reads TGTGCCAGCAGCCAAGGCGGGGGGGCCGGAGATACGCAGTATTTT.